This is a list of T cell receptor beta chains from one sample in a study of human T cells and chemical hapten exposure. One entry per CDR3 protein results from TCRdb running MiXCR on the RACE reads. The sample lists tens of thousands of distinct CDR3 sequences, around 7% occurring once. The specimen comprised whole blood, sampled in connection with sensitization to the hapten diphenylcyclopropenone (DPC). These receptors were taken from a woman aged 25 to 39 with alopecia areata. Some clones in this sample may be carry-over from other donors' samples. CDR3s include the opening cysteine and the closing phenylalanine or tryptophan. The D gene is left open where the match is weak. For some rows the clone size is stated as once, few or many, or as a class when expanded; others skip it.

v_gene: TRBV20-1; j_gene: TRBJ2-7; abundance: many; d_gene: TRBD1; CDR3aa: CSAADQGVGTYEQYF; CDR3nt: TGCAGTGCTGCCGATCAGGGGGTCGGAACCTACGAGCAGTACTTC
v_gene: TRBV28; j_gene: TRBJ1-1; abundance: few; d_gene: TRBD1; CDR3aa: CASSLPGGGNTEAFF; CDR3nt: TGTGCCAGCAGTTTGCCAGGGGGAGGAAACACTGAAGCTTTCTTT
v_gene: TRBV18; j_gene: TRBJ2-7; abundance: many; d_gene: -; CDR3aa: CASSLSHPYYEQYF; CDR3nt: TGTGCCAGCTCACTGTCACACCCGTACTACGAGCAGTACTTC
v_gene: TRBV19; j_gene: TRBJ1-5; abundance: -; d_gene: TRBD1; CDR3aa: CASSRKDREFYNQPQHF; CDR3nt: TGTGCCAGTAGTAGAAAGGACAGGGAGTTTTACAATCAGCCCCAGCATTTT
v_gene: TRBV18; j_gene: TRBJ2-7; abundance: many; d_gene: -; CDR3aa: CASSPYWDLYEQYF; CDR3nt: TGTGCCAGCTCACCTTACTGGGATTTATACGAGCAGTACTTC
v_gene: TRBV5-6; j_gene: TRBJ1-5; abundance: many; d_gene: -; CDR3aa: CASSSQTGRWQPQHF; CDR3nt: TGTGCCAGCAGCTCGCAGACAGGACGGTGGCAGCCCCAGCATTTT
v_gene: TRBV6-5; j_gene: TRBJ1-1; abundance: many; d_gene: TRBD1; CDR3aa: CATAGGTEAFF; CDR3nt: TGTGCCACAGCAGGGGGGACTGAAGCTTTCTTT
v_gene: TRBV7-9; j_gene: TRBJ1-2; abundance: -; d_gene: TRBD1; CDR3aa: CASSLGQGIDYGYTF; CDR3nt: TGTGCCAGCAGCCTAGGACAGGGAATTGACTATGGCTACACCTTC
v_gene: TRBV29-1; j_gene: TRBJ1-2; abundance: -; d_gene: TRBD1; CDR3aa: CSVTRDVTGGDRYGYTF; CDR3nt: TGCAGCGTTACCAGAGACGTCACAGGGGGAGATCGATATGGCTACACCTTC
v_gene: TRBV7-2; j_gene: TRBJ2-1; abundance: many; d_gene: TRBD1; CDR3aa: CASSLGRGYEQFF; CDR3nt: TGTGCCAGCAGCTTAGGCAGGGGGTATGAGCAGTTCTTC
v_gene: TRBV7-9; j_gene: TRBJ2-1; abundance: many; d_gene: TRBD2; CDR3aa: CASSLAGGPPEQFF; CDR3nt: TGTGCCAGCAGTCTAGCGGGGGGGCCACCTGAGCAGTTCTTC
v_gene: TRBV10-2; j_gene: TRBJ1-6; abundance: few; d_gene: -; CDR3aa: CASRPGHQNSPLHF; CDR3nt: TGCGCCAGCAGGCCGGGACACCAAAATTCACCCCTCCACTTT
v_gene: TRBV5-1; j_gene: TRBJ2-7; abundance: many; d_gene: -; CDR3aa: CASSWGAGEQYF; CDR3nt: TGCGCCAGCAGCTGGGGGGCGGGCGAGCAGTACTTC
v_gene: TRBV6-5; j_gene: TRBJ2-7; abundance: many; d_gene: -; CDR3aa: CASSYRKGTYEQYF; CDR3nt: TGTGCCAGCAGCTACAGAAAGGGGACCTACGAGCAGTACTTC
v_gene: TRBV2; j_gene: TRBJ1-5; abundance: many; d_gene: -; CDR3aa: CASRPRQGGSNQPQHF; CDR3nt: TGTGCCAGCAGACCCAGGCAAGGCGGGAGCAATCAGCCCCAGCATTTT
v_gene: TRBV29-1; j_gene: TRBJ1-2; abundance: many; d_gene: -; CDR3aa: CSVEKGQFRGYTF; CDR3nt: TGCAGCGTTGAAAAGGGGCAATTTCGTGGCTACACCTTC
v_gene: TRBV6-6; j_gene: TRBJ2-7; abundance: many; d_gene: -; CDR3aa: CASSLEGHEQYF; CDR3nt: TGTGCCAGCAGTTTAGAGGGTCACGAGCAGTACTTC
v_gene: TRBV18; j_gene: TRBJ1-1; abundance: few; d_gene: -; CDR3aa: CASSPLGPFEAFF; CDR3nt: TGTGCCAGCTCACCCCTGGGACCATTTGAAGCTTTCTTT
v_gene: TRBV3-1; j_gene: TRBJ2-3; abundance: -; d_gene: TRBD2; CDR3aa: CASSQDPAGGRYTQYF; CDR3nt: TGTGCCAGCAGCCAAGATCCAGCGGGGGGGCGGTATACGCAGTATTTT
v_gene: TRBV20-1; j_gene: TRBJ1-6; abundance: few; d_gene: -; CDR3aa: CSAREALGPGNSPLHF; CDR3nt: TGCAGTGCTAGAGAGGCTCTAGGGCCGGGAAATTCACCCCTCCACTTT
v_gene: TRBV3-1; j_gene: TRBJ1-2; abundance: -; d_gene: -; CDR3aa: CASSPTAAGLYGYTF; CDR3nt: TGTGCCAGCAGCCCCACCGCCGCAGGACTCTATGGCTACACCTTC
v_gene: TRBV12-3/TRBV12-4; j_gene: TRBJ1-5; abundance: many; d_gene: -; CDR3aa: CASSPRTVSNQPQHF; CDR3nt: TGTGCCAGCAGTCCCCGGACAGTTAGCAATCAGCCCCAGCATTTT